This TCR beta chain was identified in a study of T cell responses to AZD1222 COVID-19 vaccine. Study-wide results and caveats: Nearly half of unique spike-specific TCRs reportedly avoided B.1.351 and B.1.1.7 mutated regions.

Sequencing was performed with immunoSEQ multiplex PCR; in TCRdb, only in-frame clones are kept and a portion is missing. The sample has approximately 150,000 clones, 90% seen once; the top ten hold around 2.9%. Concerning this clone itself: Its antigen remains unidentified.

The germline CDR1 and CDR2 sequences are SNHLY and FYNNEI. V was shortened by 7 bases and J by 0 bases, with 5 bases between the two germline ends. This CDR3 contains 12 residues. J is TRBJ2-3 and V is TRBV2; D is ambiguous. Specimen: peripheral blood, collected on day 0 of AZD1222 vaccination. The sequence was obtained from an adult in good health. The CDR3 loop is CASKSSTDTQYF. The CDR3 DNA is TGTGCCAGCAAAAGTAGCACAGATACGCAGTATTTT.